This T cell receptor (beta chain) derives from a study of vaccination effects on CD4 cells after COVID-19 (dated by TCRdb to 2022 to 2024). General notes on the study: In the ViraFEST assay, PBMC were stimulated with viral peptide pools, and TCR sequencing was then used to find antigen-specific CD4+ T cell clonotypes based on their expansion. Two doses of either the BNT162b2 or the mRNA-1273 mRNA SARS-CoV-2 vaccine were administered to participants. Pre-vaccine samples from two convalescent patients were drawn 16 days and one week before the first dose, 142 and 148 days after COVID-19 diagnosis. Two million PBMC per well were cultured in IMDM with around 5% human AB serum, 8.5 to 10 IU/ml IL-2 and gentamicin, plus 10 ug/ml peptides. The study compared SARS-CoV-2 spike-specific CD4+ TCR repertoires before and after mRNA vaccination in COVID-19 convalescent patients and infection-naive vaccine recipients. The full study included ten to eleven COVID-19 convalescent patients and a handful of SARS-CoV-2-naive healthy vaccine recipients. Cultures from other donors in the study were sequenced with the Oncomine TCR Beta short-read assay on an Illumina iSeq 100. The paper's findings and limits, for the study overall: In convalescent patients, the post-vaccine spike-reactive repertoire consisted mainly of new vaccine-induced clones, largely distinct from infection-induced clones. Marked clonal contraction was observed in both infection-induced and vaccine-induced clones at late post-vaccination timepoints, consistent with waning T cell responses. Limitations of the study were the small number of convalescent patients and the absence of early post-infection timepoints.

In the case of this clone: Its antigen is still unknown. No per-base quality is available; no much larger clone lies one base away.

After around ten days of culture, CD4+ T cells were isolated with the EasySep CD4+ T cell isolation kit. Convalescent patients had PCR-confirmed SARS-CoV-2 infection between March and December 2020, before Alpha, Beta and Delta variants emerged in the United States. Half of the culture medium was replaced with fresh IL-2-containing medium on days 3 and 7. Unless otherwise noted, each peptide stimulation condition was cultured in triplicate wells. Using Ficoll-Paque Plus gradient centrifugation, PBMC were separated from whole blood and then either used fresh or cryopreserved at -140C. The QIAamp micro DNA kit was used to extract genomic DNA from the cultured CD4+ T cells. Library generation was performed with the immunoSEQ multiplex PCR assay. TCR beta CDR3 sequencing was performed on DNA from the cultured, isolated CD4+ T cells. In the authors' own workflow: Non-productive TCR sequences were removed, reads were trimmed to the CDR3 region, and CDR3s of at least 7 amino acids were retained. Antigen-specific clonotypes were identified using the MANAFEST web app by comparison of expansion in peptide wells against reference cultures. To be called positive, a clone needed expansion at FDR<0.05 compared with the reference and with all other wells, an odds ratio greater than 5, and a frequency greater than 0.1% in two replicate wells. A clonotype was defined as cross-reactive if the clonotype was significantly expanded both in SARS-CoV-2 spike wells and in at least one common cold coronavirus spike condition. Using the stringdist R package, CDR3 similarity was measured by Levenshtein distance, and unrooted trees were constructed with ape in R 3.6.1. TCRdb mirrors the immuneACCESS table, restricted to in-frame sequences. Some clones are absent from its copies; in checked studies, under half trace to an unresolved V gene, and the reason for the others is unknown. V and J calls plus clone size are reproduced from that table; the DNA served to infer D and trimming. The sample table shows roughly 68,000 clones, and under 85% are seen once. Approximately 20% of the sample is taken by the ten largest.

The germline ends are 21 bases apart after V is trimmed by 5 bases and J by 5 bases. The germline V gene encodes CDR1 SGHAT and CDR2 FQNNGV. From cysteine to phenylalanine, the CDR3 is 16 amino acids long. Of the read, only the CDR3 DNA is kept; its 48 bases are in frame from base 1. This TCR was recovered from a human donor who had a prior SARS-CoV-2 infection. Recombination connected TRBV11-2 to TRBJ2-5, and possibly TRBD2, on 6 matching bases. The sequences come from CD4+ T cells from PBMCs cultured without peptide, collected before COVID-19 vaccination. For the CDR3, the sequence is CASSLHWTTHGETQYF. The nucleotide sequence reads as follows: TGTGCCAGCAGCCTGCACTGGACTACCCACGGGGAGACCCAGTACTTC.